Listed here is a single T cell receptor (beta chain). The antigen it recognizes is unknown. Base qualities are not at hand, and no much larger clone is one base apart. These data originate in a study of OX40 agonist ivuxolimab in advanced cancers. At the level of the whole study: The costimulatory receptor OX40 (CD134) was targeted by ivuxolimab, a fully human IgG2 agonistic monoclonal antibody. Intravenous ivuxolimab was administered to patients every 2 weeks at six dose levels: 0.01, 0.1, 0.3, 1.5, 3 and 10 mg/kg. Of the approximately 54 dose-escalation patients, hepatocellular carcinoma was present in 19, melanoma in around 15, renal cell carcinoma in 9 and head and neck cancer in 9. In the dose-escalation cohort, roughly 80% of patients were male, and the mean age was around 60 years, with a range of about 23 to 80. Patients were allowed to have had prior anti-PD-1, anti-PD-L1 or anti-CTLA-4 therapy, and 40% of the dose-escalation patients had been treated with checkpoint inhibitors. Partial responses were achieved by three dose-escalation patients, of whom one had hepatocellular carcinoma and two had cutaneous melanoma. The point of sequencing TCRbeta in the periphery was to test whether ivuxolimab changed TCR sequence diversity and drove clonal T-cell expansion. The monotherapy dose-escalation portion (N of about 47 patients) of the phase I ivuxolimab trial is reported in the paper.

Counted from cysteine to phenylalanine, this CDR3 has 15 amino acids. Solely the CDR3 DNA is kept, with 45 bases framed from the first base. The germline V gene specifies SNHLY as CDR1 and FYNNEI as CDR2. Trimming leaves V shorter by 8 bases and J shorter by 1 base, with the junction holding 5 bases beyond the gene matches. For sequencing of the TCRbeta CDR3 region, genomic DNA was extracted from the sorted cells. The immunoSEQ Assay was used to sequence the TCRbeta CDR3 regions. Entries here come from immuneACCESS through TCRdb and include only in-frame sequences with V and J called. Some clones fail to appear in such tables; in the studies checked, an unresolved V gene covers under half of the shortfall, and the cause of the remainder is unknown. The sample records about 93,000 clones, 92% of which are singletons. The ten largest clones add up to roughly 0.5% of the sample. What the work shows at the level of the full study, not this receptor alone: Low levels of normalized T-cell clonal expansion were also seen in some patients who did not respond. After ivuxolimab, expanded clones were on average more numerous among CD8+ T cells than among CD4+ T cells. Antigen specificity was not determined for the clonally expanded peripheral T cells. In the 0.1-3.0 mg/kg groups, partial responders had among the lowest normalized peripheral clonal expansion, particularly in CD8+ T cells. Clonal expansion of both CD4+ and CD8+ blood T cells was observed from baseline to week 6 at doses 0.1 to 3.0 mg/kg.

The trial excluded patients who had a history of autoimmune disease or who were on systemic immunosuppression. Peripheral blood for TCR sequencing was drawn from every dose cohort at baseline, at cycle 4 day 1 and at cycle 7 day 1. Samples came from an open-label, multicenter, first-in-human phase I dose-escalation trial of ivuxolimab. Adults with locally advanced or metastatic melanoma, renal cell, hepatocellular, or head and neck squamous cell carcinoma were enrolled in the trial. Before TCR sequencing, CD4+ T cells and CD8+ T cells from peripheral blood were sorted into separate populations. The sequence links TRBV2 to TRBJ2-5, with TRBD2 matching 12 junction bases. The TCR sequence derives from an adult with an advanced solid tumor such as melanoma, head and neck, liver or kidney cancer. The material sequenced was CD4+ or CD8+ T cells sorted from blood, taken in a trial of the OX40 agonist ivuxolimab. CDR3 region: CASGVTSGGQETQYF. The DNA is as follows: TGTGCCAGCGGCGTGACTAGCGGGGGCCAAGAGACCCAGTACTTC.